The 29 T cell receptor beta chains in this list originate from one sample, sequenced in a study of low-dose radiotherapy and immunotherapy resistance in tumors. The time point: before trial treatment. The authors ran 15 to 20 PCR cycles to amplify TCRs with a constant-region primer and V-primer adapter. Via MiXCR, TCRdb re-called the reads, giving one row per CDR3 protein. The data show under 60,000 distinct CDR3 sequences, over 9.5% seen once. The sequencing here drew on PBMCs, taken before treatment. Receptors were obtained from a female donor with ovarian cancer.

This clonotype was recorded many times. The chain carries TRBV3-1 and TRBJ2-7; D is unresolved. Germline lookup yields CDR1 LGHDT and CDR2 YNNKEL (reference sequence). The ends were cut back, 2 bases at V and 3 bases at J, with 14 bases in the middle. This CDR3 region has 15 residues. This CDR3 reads CASSQRQSDHYEQYF. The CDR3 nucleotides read TGTGCCAGCAGCCAACGGCAGTCAGACCACTACGAGCAGTACTTC.

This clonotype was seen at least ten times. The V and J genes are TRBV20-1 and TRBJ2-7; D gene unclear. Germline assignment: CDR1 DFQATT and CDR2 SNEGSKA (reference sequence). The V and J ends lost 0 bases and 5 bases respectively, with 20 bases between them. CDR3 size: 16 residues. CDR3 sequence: CSARDQLETIRDEQYF. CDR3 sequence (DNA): TGCAGTGCTAGAGATCAACTCGAGACAATACGAGACGAGCAGTACTTC.

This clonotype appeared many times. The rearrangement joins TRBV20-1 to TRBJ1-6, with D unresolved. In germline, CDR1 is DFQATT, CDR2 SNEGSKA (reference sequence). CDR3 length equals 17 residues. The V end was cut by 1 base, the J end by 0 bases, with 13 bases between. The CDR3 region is CSARGQELTSYNSPLHF. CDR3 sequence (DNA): TGCAGTGCTAGAGGGCAGGAATTGACCTCCTATAATTCACCCCTCCACTTT.

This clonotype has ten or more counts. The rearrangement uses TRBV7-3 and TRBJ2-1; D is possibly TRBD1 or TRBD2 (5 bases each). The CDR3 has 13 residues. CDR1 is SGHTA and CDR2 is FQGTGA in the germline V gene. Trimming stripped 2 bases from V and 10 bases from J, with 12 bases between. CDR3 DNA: TGTGCCAGCAGCTTACGTCCGGGGACGGAGCAGTTCTTC. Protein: CASSLRPGTEQFF.

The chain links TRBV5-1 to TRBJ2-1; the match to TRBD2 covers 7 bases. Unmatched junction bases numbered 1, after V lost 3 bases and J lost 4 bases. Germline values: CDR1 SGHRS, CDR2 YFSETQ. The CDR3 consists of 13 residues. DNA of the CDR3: TGCGCCAGCAGCTGGACTAGTTACAATGAGCAGTTCTTC. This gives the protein CASSWTSYNEQFF.

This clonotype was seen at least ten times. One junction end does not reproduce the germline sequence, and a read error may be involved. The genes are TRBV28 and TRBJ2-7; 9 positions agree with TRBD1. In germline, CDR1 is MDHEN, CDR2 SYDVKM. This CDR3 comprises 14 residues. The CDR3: CASRQPRDRADTDF. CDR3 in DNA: TGTGCCAGCAGACAGCCCCGGGACAGGGCTGATACCGACTTC.

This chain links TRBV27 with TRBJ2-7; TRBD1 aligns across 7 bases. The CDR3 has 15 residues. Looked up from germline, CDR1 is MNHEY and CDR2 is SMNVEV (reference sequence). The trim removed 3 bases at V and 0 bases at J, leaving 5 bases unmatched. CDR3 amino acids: CASSLAGTVSYEQYF. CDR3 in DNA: TGTGCCAGCAGTTTGGCCGGGACAGTCTCCTACGAGCAGTACTTC.

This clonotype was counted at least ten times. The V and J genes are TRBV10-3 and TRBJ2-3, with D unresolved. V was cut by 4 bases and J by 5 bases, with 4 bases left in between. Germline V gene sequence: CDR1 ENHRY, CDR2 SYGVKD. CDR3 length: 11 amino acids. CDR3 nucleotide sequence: TGTGCCATCAGTGGGGGAGATACGCAGTATTTT. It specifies CAISGGDTQYF.

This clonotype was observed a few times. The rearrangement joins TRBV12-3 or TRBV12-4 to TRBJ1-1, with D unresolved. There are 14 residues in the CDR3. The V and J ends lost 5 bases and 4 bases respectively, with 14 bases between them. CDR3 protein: CASSPRTGSTEAFF. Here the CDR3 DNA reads TGTGCCAGCAGTCCCAGGACGGGTAGCACTGAAGCTTTCTTT.

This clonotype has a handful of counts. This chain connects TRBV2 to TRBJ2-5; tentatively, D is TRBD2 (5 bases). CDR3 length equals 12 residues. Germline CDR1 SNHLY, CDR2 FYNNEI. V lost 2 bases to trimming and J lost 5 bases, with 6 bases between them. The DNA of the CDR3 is TGTGCCAGCAGTGAATCGGGGGAGACCCAGTACTTC. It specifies CASSESGETQYF. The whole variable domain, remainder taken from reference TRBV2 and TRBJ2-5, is EPEVTQTPSHQVTQMGQEVILRCVPISNHLYFYWYRQILGQKVEFLVSFYNNEISEKSEIFDDQFSVERPDGSNFTLKIRSTKLEDSAMYFCASSESGETQYFGPGTRLLVL.

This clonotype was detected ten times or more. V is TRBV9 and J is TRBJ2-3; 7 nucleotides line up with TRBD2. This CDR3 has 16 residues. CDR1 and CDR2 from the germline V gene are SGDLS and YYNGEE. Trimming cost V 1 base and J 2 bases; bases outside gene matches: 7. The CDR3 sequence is CASSVSWRGSTDTQYF. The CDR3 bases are TGTGCCAGCAGCGTATCCTGGCGGGGGTCCACAGATACGCAGTATTTT.

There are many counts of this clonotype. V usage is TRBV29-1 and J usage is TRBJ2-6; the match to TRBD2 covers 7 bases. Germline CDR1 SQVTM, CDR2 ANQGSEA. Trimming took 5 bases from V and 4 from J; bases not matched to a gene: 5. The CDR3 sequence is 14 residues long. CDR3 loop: CSVLGGDGANVLTF. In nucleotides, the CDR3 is TGCAGCGTTCTGGGAGGGGACGGGGCCAACGTCCTGACTTTC.

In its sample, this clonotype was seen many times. CDR3 DNA sequence: TGTGCCAGCTCACCGTCCAGGGGAGGCAATCAGCCCCAGCATTTT. This encodes CASSPSRGGNQPQHF. The chain uses TRBV18 and TRBJ1-5; TRBD1 is a possible D gene (6 bases). V was clipped by 3 bases and J by 2 bases, with 11 bases between them. CDR3 length: 15 amino acids. Germline CDR1 and CDR2: KGHSH and LQKENI.

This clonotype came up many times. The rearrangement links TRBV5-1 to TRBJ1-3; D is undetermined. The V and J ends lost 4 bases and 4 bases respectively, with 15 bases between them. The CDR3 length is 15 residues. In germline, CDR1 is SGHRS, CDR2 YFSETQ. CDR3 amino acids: CASSPGSSRGNTIYF. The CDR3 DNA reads TGCGCCAGCAGCCCCGGATCTTCAAGGGGAAACACCATATATTTT.

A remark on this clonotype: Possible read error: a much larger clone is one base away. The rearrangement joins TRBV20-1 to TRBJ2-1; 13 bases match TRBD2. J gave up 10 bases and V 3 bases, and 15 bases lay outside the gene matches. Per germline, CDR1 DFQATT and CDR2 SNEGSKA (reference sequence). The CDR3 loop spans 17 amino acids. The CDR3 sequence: CSASPLRTSGGFYEQFF. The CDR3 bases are TGCAGTGCTAGTCCACTAAGGACTAGCGGGGGTTTCTACGAGCAGTTCTTC.

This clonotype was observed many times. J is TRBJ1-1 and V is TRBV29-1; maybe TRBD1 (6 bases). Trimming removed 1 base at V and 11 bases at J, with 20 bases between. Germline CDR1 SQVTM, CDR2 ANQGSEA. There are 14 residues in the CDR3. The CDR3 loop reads CSVEARQARDVAFF. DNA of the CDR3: TGCAGCGTTGAAGCCAGACAGGCACGGGACGTCGCTTTCTTT.

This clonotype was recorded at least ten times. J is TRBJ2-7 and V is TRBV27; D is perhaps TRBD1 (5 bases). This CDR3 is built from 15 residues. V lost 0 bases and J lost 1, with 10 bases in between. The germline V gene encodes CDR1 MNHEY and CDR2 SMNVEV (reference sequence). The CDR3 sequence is CASSLSPQGSYEQYF. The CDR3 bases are TGTGCCAGCAGTTTATCCCCCCAGGGTTCCTACGAGCAGTACTTC.

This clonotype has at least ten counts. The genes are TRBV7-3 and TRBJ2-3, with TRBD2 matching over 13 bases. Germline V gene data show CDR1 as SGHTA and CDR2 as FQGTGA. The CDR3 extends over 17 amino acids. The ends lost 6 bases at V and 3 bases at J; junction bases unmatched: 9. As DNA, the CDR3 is TGTGCCAGCAGTCCCACCGGACTAGCGGGAGTGACAGATACGCAGTATTTT. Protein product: CASSPTGLAGVTDTQYF.

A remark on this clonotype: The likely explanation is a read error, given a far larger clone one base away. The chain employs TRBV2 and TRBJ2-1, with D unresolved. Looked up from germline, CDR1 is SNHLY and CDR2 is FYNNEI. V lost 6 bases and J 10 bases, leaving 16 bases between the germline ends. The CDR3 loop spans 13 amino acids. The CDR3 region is CASSPQRAHEQFF. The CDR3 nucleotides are TGTGCCAGCAGCCCCCAACGGGCCCACGAGCAGTTCTTC.

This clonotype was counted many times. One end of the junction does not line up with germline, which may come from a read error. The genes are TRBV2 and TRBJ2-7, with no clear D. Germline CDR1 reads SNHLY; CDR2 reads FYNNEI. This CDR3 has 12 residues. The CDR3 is CASREDFYEQYF. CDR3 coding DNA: TGTGCCAGCAGGGAAGACTTCTACGAGCAGTACTTC. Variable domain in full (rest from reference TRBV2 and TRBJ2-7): EPEVTQTPSHQVTQMGQEVILRCVPISNHLYFYWYRQILGQKVEFLVSFYNNEISEKSEIFDDQFSVERPDGSNFTLKIRSTKLEDSAMYFCASREDFYEQYFGPGTRLTVT.

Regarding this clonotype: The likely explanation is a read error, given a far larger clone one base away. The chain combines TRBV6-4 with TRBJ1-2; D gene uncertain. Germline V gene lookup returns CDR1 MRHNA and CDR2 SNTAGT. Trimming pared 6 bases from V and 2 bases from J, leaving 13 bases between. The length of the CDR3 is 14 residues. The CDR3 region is CASRVGSMNYGYTF. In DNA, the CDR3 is TGTGCCAGCAGAGTGGGGTCGATGAACTATGGCTACACCTTC.

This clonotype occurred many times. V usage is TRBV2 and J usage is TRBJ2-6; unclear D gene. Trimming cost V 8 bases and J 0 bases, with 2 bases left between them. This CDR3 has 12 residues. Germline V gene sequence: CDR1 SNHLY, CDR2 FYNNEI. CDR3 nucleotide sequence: TGTGCCAGCGGCTCTGGGGCCAACGTCCTGACTTTC. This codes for CASGSGANVLTF.

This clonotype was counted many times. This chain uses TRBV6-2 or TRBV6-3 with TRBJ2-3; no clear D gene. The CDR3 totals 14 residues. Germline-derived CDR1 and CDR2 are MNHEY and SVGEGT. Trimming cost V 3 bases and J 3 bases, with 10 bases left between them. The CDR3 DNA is TGTGCCAGCAGTTATTCAGGACGGACAGATACGCAGTATTTT. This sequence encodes CASSYSGRTDTQYF.

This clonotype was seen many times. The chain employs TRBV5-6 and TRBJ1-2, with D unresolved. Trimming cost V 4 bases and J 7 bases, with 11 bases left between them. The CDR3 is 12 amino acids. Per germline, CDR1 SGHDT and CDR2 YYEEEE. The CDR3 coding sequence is TGTGCCAGCAGCCTCCGGTCCGGTGGCTACACCTTC. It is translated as CASSLRSGGYTF.

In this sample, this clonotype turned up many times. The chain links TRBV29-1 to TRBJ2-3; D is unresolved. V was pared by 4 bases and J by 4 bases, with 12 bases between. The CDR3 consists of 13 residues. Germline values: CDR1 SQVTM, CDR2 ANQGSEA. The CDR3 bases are TGCAGCGTTGCCCCCCTCAGCGCAGATACGCAGTATTTT. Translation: CSVAPLSADTQYF.

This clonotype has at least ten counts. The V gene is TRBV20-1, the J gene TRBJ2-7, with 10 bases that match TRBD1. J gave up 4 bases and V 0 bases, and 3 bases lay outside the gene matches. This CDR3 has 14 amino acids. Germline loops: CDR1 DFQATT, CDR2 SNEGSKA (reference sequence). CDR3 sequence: CSARDRGQGYEQYF. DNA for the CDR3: TGCAGTGCTAGAGATCGGGGACAGGGGTACGAGCAGTACTTC.

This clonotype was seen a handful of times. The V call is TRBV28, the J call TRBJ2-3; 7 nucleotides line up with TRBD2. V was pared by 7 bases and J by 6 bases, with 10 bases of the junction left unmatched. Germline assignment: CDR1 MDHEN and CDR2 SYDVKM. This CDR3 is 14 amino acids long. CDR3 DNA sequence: TGTGCCAGCACCCTTGGGGGAGGGTATGATACGCAGTATTTT. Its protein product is CASTLGGGYDTQYF.

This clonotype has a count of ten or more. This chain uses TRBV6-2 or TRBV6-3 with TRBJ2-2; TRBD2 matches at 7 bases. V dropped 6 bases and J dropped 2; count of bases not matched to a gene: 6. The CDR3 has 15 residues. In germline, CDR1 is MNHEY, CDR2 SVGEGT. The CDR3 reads CASRGTTYNTGELFF. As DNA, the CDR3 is TGTGCCAGCAGGGGGACTACATACAACACCGGGGAGCTGTTTTTT.

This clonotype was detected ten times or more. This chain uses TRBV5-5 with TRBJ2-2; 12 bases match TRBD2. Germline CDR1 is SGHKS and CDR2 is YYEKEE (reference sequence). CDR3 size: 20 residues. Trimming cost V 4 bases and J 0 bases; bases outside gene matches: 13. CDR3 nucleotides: TGTGCCAGCAGCCGCACCCGGACTAGCGGGACCACCGCGAACACCGGGGAGCTGTTTTTT. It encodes CASSRTRTSGTTANTGELFF.